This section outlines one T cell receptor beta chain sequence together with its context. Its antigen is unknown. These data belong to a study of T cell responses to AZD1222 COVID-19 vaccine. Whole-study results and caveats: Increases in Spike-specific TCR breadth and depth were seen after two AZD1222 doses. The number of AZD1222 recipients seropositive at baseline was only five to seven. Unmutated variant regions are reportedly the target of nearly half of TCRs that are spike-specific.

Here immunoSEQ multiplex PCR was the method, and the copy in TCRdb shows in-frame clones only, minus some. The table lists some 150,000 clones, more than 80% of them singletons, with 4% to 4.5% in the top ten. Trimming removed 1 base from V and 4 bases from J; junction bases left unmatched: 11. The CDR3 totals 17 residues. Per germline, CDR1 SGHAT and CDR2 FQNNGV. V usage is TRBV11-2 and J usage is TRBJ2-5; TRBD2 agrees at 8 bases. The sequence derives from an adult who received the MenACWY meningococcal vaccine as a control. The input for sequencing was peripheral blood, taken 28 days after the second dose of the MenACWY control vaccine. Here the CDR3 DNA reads TGTGCCAGCAGCTTAGTAGCGGGAAGAGGTAGAGGAGAGACCCAGTACTTC. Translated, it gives CASSLVAGRGRGETQYF.